This is a list of T cell receptor beta chains from one sample in a study of T cell repertoires in cytomegalovirus infection. In TCRdb, the reads were re-called with MiXCR into one record per CDR3 protein. The sample carries 400,000 or so distinct CDR3 sequences, 15% to 20% recorded once. Sequenced sample: PBMCs. Receptors were obtained from a human donor in good health (CMV status not recorded). Some clones in this sample may be carry-over from other donors' samples. The conserved cysteine and the conserved F or W are not part of the CDR3 here. Clone size is given for some rows only: seen once, a few or many times, or a class if the clone is expanded.

many TRBJ2-7 TRBV29-1 SVVSRDTSDYEQY
NA TRBJ2-1 TRBV11-2 ASSLGSGGIRTYNEQF
few TRBJ2-5 TRBV6-2/TRBV6-3 ASSRGQGTYQETQY
NA TRBJ2-2 TRBV3-1 ASSQRMEWANTGELF
few TRBJ2-1 TRBV30 AWSVPGPPREQF
few TRBJ2-3 TRBV19 ASSIQGADTQY
few TRBJ1-5 TRBV12-3/TRBV12-4 ASSRRTGQLINQPQH
few TRBJ1-5 TRBV19 ASSWGQKNQPQH
many TRBJ2-1 TRBV27 ASSLSSRGGHNEQF
many TRBJ1-2 TRBV6-6 ASSPAAGSANYGYT
few TRBJ1-1 TRBV6-5 ANSYRLNTEAF
few TRBJ2-3 TRBV7-8 ASSLVQGLIADTQY
once TRBJ2-3 TRBV6-6 ASKLGQADTQY
few TRBJ1-5 TRBV12-3/TRBV12-4 ASSLDRDLGQPQH
few TRBJ2-7 TRBV6-6 ASTWTGYEQY
once TRBJ1-2 TRBV4-2 ASLSGGNGYT
few TRBJ2-5 TRBV12-5 ASGLAGQKTQY
NA TRBJ2-3 TRBV4-2 ASSRNRRGSTDTQY
many TRBJ1-6 TRBV19 ASRTGEGNSPLH
few TRBJ2-3 TRBV4-2 ASSQDVTSTDTQY
NA TRBJ2-1 TRBV29-1 SVQGYNEQF
few TRBJ2-1 TRBV2 ASRIRGSYNEQF
few TRBJ2-7 TRBV6-2/TRBV6-3 ASRTGDHEQY
NA TRBJ1-5 TRBV18 ASSPPTARDNQPQH
NA TRBJ2-1 TRBV20-1 SARGQGDNEQF
few TRBJ2-3 TRBV24-1 ATSDLGRRRTDTQY
NA TRBJ2-3 TRBV5-5 ASSRARGGGTDTQY
many TRBJ1-1 TRBV7-2 ASSLTRYTEAF
few TRBJ2-3 TRBV7-6 ASSFRVSVSTDTQY
many TRBJ2-1 TRBV10-2 ASGETNRYNEQF
many TRBJ1-4 TRBV7-9 ASSSRAVNEKLF
NA TRBJ2-1 TRBV20-1 SARTGSDEQF
NA TRBJ1-2 TRBV29-1 SVELGAVGVGGYT
NA TRBJ1-5 TRBV27 ASRPAGLGPQH
few TRBJ1-1 TRBV28 ASSSQGGGSFGAF
NA TRBJ2-2 TRBV4-1 ASSRPGLAGQKNTGELF
many TRBJ1-1 TRBV12-3/TRBV12-4 ASSGTVNTEAF
many TRBJ1-2 TRBV12-3/TRBV12-4 ASSTTGSGYT
NA TRBJ2-7 TRBV20-1 SDRGLTYEQY
NA TRBJ2-5 TRBV6-5 ASSPEGRDQETQY
few TRBJ2-3 TRBV10-3 ATRDSSSRTDTQY
few TRBJ1-2 TRBV15 ATRSTGVRYGYT
many TRBJ1-6 TRBV4-1 ASSQWPRGQGGSPLH
NA TRBJ1-2 TRBV28 ASSFGSVGYT
once TRBJ1-5 TRBV27 ASSFSGRNSNQPQH
many TRBJ1-6 TRBV5-4 ASSIDTFNRVAPLH